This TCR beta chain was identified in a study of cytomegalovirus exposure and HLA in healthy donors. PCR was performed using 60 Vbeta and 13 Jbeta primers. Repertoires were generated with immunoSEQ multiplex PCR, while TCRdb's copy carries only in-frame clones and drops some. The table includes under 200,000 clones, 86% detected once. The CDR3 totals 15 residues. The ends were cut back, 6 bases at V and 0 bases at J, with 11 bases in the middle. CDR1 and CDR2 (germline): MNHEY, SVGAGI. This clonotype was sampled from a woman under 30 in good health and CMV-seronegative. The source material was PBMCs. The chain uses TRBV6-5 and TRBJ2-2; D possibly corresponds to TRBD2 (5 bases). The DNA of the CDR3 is TGTGCCAGCAGAGAGGGTAGCTCGAACACCGGGGAGCTGTTTTTT. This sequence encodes CASREGSSNTGELFF.